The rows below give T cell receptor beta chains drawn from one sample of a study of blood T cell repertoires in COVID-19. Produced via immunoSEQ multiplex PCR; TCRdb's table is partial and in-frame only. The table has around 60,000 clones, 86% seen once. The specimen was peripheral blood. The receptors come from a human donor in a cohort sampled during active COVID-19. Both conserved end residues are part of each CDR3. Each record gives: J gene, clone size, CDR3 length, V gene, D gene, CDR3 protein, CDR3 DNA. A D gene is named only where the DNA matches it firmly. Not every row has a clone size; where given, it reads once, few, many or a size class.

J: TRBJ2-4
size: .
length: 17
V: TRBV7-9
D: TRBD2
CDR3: CASSLGVAGGPGNIQYF
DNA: TGTGCCAGCAGCTTAGGAGTAGCGGGAGGGCCAGGGAACATTCAGTACTTC

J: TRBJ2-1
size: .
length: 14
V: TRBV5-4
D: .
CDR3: CASRDGGITNEQFF
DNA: TGTGCCAGCAGGGATGGGGGGATCACCAATGAGCAGTTCTTC

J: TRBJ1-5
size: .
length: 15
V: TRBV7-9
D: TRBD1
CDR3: CASSLGGTDNHPQHF
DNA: TGTGCCAGCAGCTTAGGAGGGACAGACAATCATCCCCAGCATTTT

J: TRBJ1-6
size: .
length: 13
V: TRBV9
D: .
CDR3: CASRAGEGSPLHF
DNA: TGTGCCAGCAGGGCAGGGGAGGGATCACCCCTCCACTTT

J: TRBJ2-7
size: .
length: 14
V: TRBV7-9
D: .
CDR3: CASSLAVTHEALFF
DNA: TGTGCCAGCAGCTTAGCTGTCACGCACGAGGCACTTTTCTTC

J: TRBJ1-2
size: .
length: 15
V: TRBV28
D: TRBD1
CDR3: CASSLGGQGAGGYTF
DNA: TGTGCCAGCAGTTTAGGGGGACAGGGGGCGGGTGGCTACACCTTC

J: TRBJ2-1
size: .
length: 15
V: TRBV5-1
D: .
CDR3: CASSRTGLSYNEQFF
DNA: TGCGCCAGCAGCCGTACAGGGTTGTCCTACAATGAGCAGTTCTTC

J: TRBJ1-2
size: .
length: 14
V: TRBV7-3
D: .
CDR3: CASSLYDSAGGYTF
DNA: TGTGCCAGCAGCTTATATGACAGCGCAGGAGGCTACACCTTC

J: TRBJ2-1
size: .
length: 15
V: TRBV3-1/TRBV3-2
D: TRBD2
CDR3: CASSQGGRALAEQFF
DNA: TGTGCCAGCAGCCAAGGCGGGAGGGCCTTGGCAGAGCAGTTCTTC

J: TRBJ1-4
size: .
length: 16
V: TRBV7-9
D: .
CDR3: CASSPNRSLLNEKLFF
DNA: TGTGCCAGCAGCCCTAACAGGAGTCTACTTAATGAAAAACTGTTTTTT

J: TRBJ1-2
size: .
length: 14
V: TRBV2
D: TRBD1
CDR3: CASSADRGNYGYTF
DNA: TGTGCCAGCAGTGCCGACAGGGGGAACTATGGCTACACCTTC

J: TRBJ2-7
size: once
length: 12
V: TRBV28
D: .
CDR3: CASSFKFYEQYF
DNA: TGTGCCAGCAGTTTTAAATTCTACGAGCAGTACTTC

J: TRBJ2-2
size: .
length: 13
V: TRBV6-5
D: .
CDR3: CASRGQPTGELFF
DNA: TGTGCCAGCAGGGGACAACCCACCGGGGAGCTGTTTTTT

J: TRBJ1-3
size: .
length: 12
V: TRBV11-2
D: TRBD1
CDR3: CASSKDRGAIYF
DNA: TGTGCCAGCAGCAAGGACAGGGGAGCCATATATTTT

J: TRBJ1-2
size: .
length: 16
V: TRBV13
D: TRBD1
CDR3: CASRHLRTGANYGYTF
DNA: TGTGCCAGCAGACATCTTAGGACAGGGGCAAACTATGGCTACACCTTC

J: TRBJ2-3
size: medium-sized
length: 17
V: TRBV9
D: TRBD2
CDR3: CASSVATSGFSTDTQYF
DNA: TGTGCCAGCAGCGTAGCCACTAGCGGGTTTAGCACAGATACGCAGTATTTT

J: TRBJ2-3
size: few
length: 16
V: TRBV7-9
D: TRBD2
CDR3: CASSALEAGYTDTQYF
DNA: TGTGCCAGCAGCGCTCTGGAAGCGGGGTACACAGATACGCAGTATTTT

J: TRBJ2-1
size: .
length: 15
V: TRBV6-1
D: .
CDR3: CASSDARQSYNEQFF
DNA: TGTGCCAGCAGTGACGCCCGACAGTCGTACAATGAGCAGTTCTTC

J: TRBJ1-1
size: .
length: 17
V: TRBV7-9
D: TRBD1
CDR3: CASSLGGTGHLNTEAFF
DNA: TGTGCCAGCAGCTTAGGTGGGACAGGCCACTTGAACACTGAAGCTTTCTTT

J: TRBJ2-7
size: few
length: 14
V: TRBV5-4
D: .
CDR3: CASSLAQVVAEQYF
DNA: TGTGCCAGCAGCTTGGCGCAGGTGGTGGCAGAGCAGTACTTC

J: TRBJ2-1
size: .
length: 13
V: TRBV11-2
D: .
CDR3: CASSLSLEDEQFF
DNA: TGTGCCAGCAGCTTAAGTCTAGAAGATGAGCAGTTCTTC

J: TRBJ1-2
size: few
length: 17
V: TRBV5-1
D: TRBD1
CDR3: CASSFHGIDRAVHGYTF
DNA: TGCGCCAGCAGCTTCCACGGGATCGACAGGGCAGTTCATGGCTACACCTTC

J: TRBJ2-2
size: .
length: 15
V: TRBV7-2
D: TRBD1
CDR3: CASSVRDRGTGELFF
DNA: TGTGCCAGCAGCGTTAGGGACAGGGGGACCGGGGAGCTGTTTTTT

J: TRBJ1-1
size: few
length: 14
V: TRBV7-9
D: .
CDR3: CASSLSGVSTEAFF
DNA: TGTGCCAGCAGCTTAAGTGGAGTAAGCACTGAAGCTTTCTTT

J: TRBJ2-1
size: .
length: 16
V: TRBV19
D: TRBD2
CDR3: CASSTPTSGNRDEQFF
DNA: TGTGCCAGTAGTACGCCGACTAGCGGGAATAGGGATGAGCAGTTCTTC

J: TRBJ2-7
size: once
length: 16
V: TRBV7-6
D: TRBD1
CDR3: CASSSNPGQGKNEQYF
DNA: TGTGCCAGCAGCTCAAACCCGGGACAGGGGAAGAACGAGCAGTACTTC

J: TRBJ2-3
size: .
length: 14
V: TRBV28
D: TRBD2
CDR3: CASSFRGGTDTQYF
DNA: TGTGCCAGCAGTTTTCGGGGAGGGACAGATACGCAGTATTTT

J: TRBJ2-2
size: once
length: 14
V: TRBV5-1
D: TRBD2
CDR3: CASRLAGGTGELFF
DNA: TGCGCCAGCAGACTAGCGGGAGGAACCGGGGAGCTGTTTTTT

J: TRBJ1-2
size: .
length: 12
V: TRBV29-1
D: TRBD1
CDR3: CSVEDRGRGYTF
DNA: TGCAGCGTCGAGGACAGGGGTCGCGGCTACACCTTC

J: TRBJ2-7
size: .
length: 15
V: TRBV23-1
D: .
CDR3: CASSHVGRGVHEQYF
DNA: TGCGCCAGCAGTCACGTCGGGAGAGGTGTACACGAGCAGTACTTC

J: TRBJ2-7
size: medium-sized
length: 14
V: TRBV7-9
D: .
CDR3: CASSRGLSSYEQYF
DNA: TGTGCCAGCAGCCGCGGGTTGAGCTCCTACGAGCAGTACTTC

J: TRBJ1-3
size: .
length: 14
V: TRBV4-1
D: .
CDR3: CASTAGPSGNTIYF
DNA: TGCGCCAGCACCGCTGGCCCCTCTGGAAACACCATATATTTT

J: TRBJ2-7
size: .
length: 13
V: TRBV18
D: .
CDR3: CASSPGRAYEQYF
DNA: TGTGCCAGCTCACCGGGCAGGGCCTACGAGCAGTACTTC

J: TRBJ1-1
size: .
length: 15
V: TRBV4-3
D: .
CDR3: CASSQDVGGATEAFF
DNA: TGCGCCAGCAGCCAAGATGTGGGCGGGGCCACTGAAGCTTTCTTT

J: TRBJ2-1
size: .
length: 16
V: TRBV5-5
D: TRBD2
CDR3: CASSLAGTSAYNEQFF
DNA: TGTGCCAGCAGCTTGGCCGGGACTAGTGCCTACAATGAGCAGTTCTTC

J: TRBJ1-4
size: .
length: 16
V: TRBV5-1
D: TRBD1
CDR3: CASSLSPGTGDEKLFF
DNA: TGCGCCAGCAGCTTGTCCCCCGGGACAGGCGATGAAAAACTGTTTTTT

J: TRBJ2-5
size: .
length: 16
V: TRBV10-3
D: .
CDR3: CAISDRGGGIEETQYF
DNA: TGTGCCATCAGTGACAGGGGTGGTGGGATCGAAGAGACCCAGTACTTC

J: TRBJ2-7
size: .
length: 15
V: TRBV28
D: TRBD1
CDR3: CASRVGTAVSYEQYF
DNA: TGTGCCAGCAGGGTTGGGACAGCCGTGTCCTACGAGCAGTACTTC

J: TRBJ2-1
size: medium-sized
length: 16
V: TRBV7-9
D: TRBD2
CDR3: CASSPLGGSLAREQFF
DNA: TGTGCCAGCAGCCCCCTGGGAGGGTCCTTAGCACGGGAGCAGTTCTTC

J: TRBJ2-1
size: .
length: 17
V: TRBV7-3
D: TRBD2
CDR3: CASSPPGLASSYNEQFF
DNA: TGTGCCAGCAGTCCTCCGGGACTAGCTAGCTCCTACAATGAGCAGTTCTTC

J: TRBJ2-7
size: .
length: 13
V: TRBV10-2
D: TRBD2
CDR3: CASSLSGVYEQYF
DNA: TGCGCCAGCAGTCTGAGCGGGGTCTACGAGCAGTACTTC

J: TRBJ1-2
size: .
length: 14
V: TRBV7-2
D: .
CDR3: CASSLTRANYGYTF
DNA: TGTGCCAGCAGCTTGACGAGGGCTAACTATGGCTACACCTTC

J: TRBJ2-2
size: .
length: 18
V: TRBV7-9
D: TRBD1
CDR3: CASSLGTGGISNTGELFF
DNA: TGTGCCAGCAGCTTAGGGACAGGGGGCATTTCGAACACCGGGGAGCTGTTTTTT

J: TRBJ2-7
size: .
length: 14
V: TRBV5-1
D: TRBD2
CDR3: CASSSTSGNYEQYF
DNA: TGCGCCAGCAGCAGTACTAGCGGGAACTACGAGCAGTACTTC

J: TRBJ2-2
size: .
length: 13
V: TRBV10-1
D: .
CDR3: CASSRRSAGELFF
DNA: TGCGCCAGCAGTAGAAGGAGCGCCGGGGAGCTGTTTTTT